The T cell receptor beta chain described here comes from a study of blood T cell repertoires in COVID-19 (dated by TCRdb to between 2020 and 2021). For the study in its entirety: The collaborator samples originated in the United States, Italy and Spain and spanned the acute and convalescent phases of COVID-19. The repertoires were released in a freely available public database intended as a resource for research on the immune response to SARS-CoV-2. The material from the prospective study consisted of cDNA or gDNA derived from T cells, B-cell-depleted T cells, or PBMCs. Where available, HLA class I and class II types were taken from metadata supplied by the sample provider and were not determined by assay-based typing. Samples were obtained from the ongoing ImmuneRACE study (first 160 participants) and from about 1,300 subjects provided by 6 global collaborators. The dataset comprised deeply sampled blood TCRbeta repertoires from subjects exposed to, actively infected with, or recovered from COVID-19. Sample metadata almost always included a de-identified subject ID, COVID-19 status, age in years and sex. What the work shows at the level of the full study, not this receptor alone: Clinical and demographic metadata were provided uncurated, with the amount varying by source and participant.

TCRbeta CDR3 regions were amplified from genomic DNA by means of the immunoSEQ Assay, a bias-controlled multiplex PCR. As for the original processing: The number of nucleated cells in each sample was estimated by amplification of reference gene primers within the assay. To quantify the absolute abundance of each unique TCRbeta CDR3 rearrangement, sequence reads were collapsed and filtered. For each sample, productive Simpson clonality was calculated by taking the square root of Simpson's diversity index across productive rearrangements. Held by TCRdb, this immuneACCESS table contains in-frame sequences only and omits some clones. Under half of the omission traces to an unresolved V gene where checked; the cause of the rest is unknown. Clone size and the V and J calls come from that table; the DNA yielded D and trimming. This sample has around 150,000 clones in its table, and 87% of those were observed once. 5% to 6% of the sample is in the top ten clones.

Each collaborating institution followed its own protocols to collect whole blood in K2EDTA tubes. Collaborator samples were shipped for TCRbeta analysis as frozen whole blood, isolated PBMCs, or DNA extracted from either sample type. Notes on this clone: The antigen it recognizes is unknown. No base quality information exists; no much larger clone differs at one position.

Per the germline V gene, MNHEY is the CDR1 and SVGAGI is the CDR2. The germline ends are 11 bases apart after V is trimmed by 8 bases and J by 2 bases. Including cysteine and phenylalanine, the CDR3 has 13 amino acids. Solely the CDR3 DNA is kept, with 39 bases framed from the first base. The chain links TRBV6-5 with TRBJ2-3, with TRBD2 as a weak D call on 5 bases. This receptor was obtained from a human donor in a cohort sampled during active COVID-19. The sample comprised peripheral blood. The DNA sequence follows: TGTGCCAGCGGCGACTACAACACAGATACGCAGTATTTT. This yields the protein CASGDYNTDTQYF.